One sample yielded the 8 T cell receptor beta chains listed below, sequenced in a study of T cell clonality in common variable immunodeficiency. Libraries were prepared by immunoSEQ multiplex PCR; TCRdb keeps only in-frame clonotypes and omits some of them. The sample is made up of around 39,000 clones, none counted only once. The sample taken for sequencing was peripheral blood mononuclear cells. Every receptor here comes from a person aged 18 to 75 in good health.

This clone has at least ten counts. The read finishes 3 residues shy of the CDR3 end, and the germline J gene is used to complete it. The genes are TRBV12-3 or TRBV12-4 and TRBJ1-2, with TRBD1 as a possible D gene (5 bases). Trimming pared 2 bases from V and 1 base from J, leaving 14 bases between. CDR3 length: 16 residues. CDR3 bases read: TGTGCCAGCAGTTTACGAGACAGAACTTTTAACTATGGC. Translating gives CASSLRDRTFNYG. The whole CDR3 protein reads CASSLRDRTFNYGYTF.

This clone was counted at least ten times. The part of the CDR3 DNA that was read is TGCAGTGCTTTGCGGGGGGTGAACACCGGGGAG. It specifies CSALRGVNTGE. The complete CDR3 reads CSALRGVNTGELFF. V and J are TRBV20-1 and TRBJ2-2; 8 positions match TRBD2. The read falls 3 residues short of the CDR3 end, and the missing part is taken from the germline J gene. The CDR3 consists of 14 residues. Trimming took 5 bases from V and 1 from J; bases not matched to a gene: 3. Germline V CDR1 and CDR2: DFQATT, SNEGSKA (reference sequence).

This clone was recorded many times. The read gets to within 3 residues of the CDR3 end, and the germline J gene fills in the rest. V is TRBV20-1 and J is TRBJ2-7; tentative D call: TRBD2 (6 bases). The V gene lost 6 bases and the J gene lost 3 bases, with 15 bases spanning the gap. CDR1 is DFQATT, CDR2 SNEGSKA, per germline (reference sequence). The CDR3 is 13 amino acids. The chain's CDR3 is CSAARDSYYEQYF. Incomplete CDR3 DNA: TGCAGTGCCGCGCGGGACTCGTACTACGAG.

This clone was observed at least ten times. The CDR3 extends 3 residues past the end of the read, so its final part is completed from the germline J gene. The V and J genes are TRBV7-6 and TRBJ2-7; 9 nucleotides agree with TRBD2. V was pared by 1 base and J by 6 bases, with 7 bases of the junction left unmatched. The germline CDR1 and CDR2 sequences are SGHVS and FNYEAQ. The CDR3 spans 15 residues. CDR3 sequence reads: CASSLGNSGSGEQYF. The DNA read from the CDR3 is TGTGCCAGCAGCTTAGGGAATAGCGGGAGCGGCGAG.

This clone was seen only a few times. The covered CDR3 bases are TGTGCCTGGAGGCCTATGGGTCGAGGAGGGTCACCA. As protein: CAWRPMGRGGSP. The full CDR3 sequence reads CAWRPMGRGGSPLFF. V and J are TRBV30 and TRBJ1-4, with D unclear. The read comes to an end 3 residues before the CDR3 does, leaving the germline J gene to fill in the end. The germline gives CDR1 GTSNPN, CDR2 SVGIG (reference sequence). The CDR3 consists of 15 residues.

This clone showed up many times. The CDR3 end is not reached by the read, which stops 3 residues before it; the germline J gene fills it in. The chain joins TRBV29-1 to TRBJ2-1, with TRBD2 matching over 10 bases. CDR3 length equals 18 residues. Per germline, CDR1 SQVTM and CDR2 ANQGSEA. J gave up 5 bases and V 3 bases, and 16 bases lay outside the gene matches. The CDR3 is CSVDPRSGGAYLDNEQFF. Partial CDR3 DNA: TGCAGCGTTGACCCAAGAAGCGGGGGGGCCTATTTGGACAATGAG.

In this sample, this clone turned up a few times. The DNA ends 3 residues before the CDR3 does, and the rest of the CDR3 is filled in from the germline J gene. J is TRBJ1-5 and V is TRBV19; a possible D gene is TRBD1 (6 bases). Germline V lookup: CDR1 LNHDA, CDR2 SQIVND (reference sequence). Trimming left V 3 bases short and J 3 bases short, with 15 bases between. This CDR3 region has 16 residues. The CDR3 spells CASSIGRGKINQPQHF. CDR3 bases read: TGTGCCAGTAGTATTGGCAGGGGAAAGATCAATCAGCCC.

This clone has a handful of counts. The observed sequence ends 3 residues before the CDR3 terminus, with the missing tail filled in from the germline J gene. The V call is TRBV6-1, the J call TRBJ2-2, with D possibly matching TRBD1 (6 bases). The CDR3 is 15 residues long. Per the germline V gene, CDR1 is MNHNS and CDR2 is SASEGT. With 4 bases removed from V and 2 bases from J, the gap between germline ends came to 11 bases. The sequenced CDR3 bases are TGTGCCAGCAGTGGGACAGCATTTAACACCGGGGAG. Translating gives CASSGTAFNTGE. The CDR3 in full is CASSGTAFNTGELFF.